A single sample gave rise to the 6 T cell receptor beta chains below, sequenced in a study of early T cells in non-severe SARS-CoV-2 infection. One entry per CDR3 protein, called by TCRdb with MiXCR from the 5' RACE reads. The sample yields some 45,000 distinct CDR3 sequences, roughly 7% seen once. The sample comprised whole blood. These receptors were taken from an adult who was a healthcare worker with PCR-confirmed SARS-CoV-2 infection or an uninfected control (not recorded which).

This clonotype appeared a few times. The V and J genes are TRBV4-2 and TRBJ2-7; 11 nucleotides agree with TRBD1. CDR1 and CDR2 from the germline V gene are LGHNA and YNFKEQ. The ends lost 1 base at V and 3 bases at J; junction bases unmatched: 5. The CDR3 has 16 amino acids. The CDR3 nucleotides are TGTGCCAGCAGCCAAGTTATCGGGACAGGGGGCTACGAGCAGTACTTC. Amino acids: CASSQVIGTGGYEQYF.

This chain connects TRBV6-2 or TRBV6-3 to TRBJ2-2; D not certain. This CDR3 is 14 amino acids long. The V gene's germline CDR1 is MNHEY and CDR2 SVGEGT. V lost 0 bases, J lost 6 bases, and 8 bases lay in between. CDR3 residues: CASSYSILSGELFF. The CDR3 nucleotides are TGTGCCAGCAGTTACTCGATTTTATCCGGGGAGCTGTTTTTT.

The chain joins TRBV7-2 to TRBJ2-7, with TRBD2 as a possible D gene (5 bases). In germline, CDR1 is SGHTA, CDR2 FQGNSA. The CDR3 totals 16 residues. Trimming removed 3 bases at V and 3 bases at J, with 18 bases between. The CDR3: CASSLSSRPYSYEQYF. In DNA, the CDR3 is TGTGCCAGCAGCTTGTCTAGCAGACCCTATAGCTACGAGCAGTACTTC.

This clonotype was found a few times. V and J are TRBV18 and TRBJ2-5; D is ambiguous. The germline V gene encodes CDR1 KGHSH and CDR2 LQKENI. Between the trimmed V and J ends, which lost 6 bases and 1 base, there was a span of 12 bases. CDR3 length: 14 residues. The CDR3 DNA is TGTGCCAGCTCCTTGTCGGCAGGCCAAGAGACCCAGTACTTC. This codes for CASSLSAGQETQYF.

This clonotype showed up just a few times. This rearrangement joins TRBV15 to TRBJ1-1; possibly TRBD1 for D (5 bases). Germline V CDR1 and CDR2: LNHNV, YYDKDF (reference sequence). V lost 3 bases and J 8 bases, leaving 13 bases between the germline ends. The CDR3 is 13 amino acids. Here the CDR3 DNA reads TGTGCCACCAGCAGCCATAGGGGCACCGAAGCTTTCTTT. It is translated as CATSSHRGTEAFF.

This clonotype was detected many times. The CDR3 sequence is CASRGTGQNLYEQYF. In DNA form, the CDR3 reads TGTGCCAGCAGGGGTACGGGGCAGAACTTATACGAGCAGTACTTC. This rearrangement joins TRBV28 to TRBJ2-7; the D call may be TRBD1 or TRBD2 (5 bases each). CDR1 is MDHEN, CDR2 SYDVKM, per germline. V dropped 6 bases and J dropped 4 bases, with 19 bases sitting between them. The CDR3 extends over 15 amino acids.